Sequencing of this T cell receptor (beta chain) was carried out in a study of radiation and T cells in renal cell carcinoma. Turning to this clone: What it binds is not known.

This CDR3 region has 16 residues. In germline, CDR1 is MNHEY, CDR2 SVGAGI. V shed 4 bases and J 4 bases; nucleotides not matched to a gene: 3. The time point here: baseline pretreatment blood. Sample treatment: 15 Gy SBRT to primary tumor, nephrectomy 4 weeks later. Blood was sampled at baseline, 2 weeks and 4 weeks after SBRT. Method: immunoSEQ multiplex PCR; TCRdb's copy keeps in-frame clones and lacks some. The sample lists 50,000 to 75,000 clones, over 70% occurring once. General study results and limits: From baseline, blood top tumor clonotypes peaked at 2 weeks post-radiation.

This specimen was blood, taken from a patient whose treatment included radiotherapy and nephrectomy. The chain is built from TRBV6-5 and TRBJ2-2, with 13 bases aligning to TRBD2. The source is a man between 60 and 70 years old with renal cell carcinoma. DNA for the CDR3: TGTGCCAGCAGTTCCGGACTAGCGGGAGTCACCGGGGAGCTGTTTTTT. This encodes CASSSGLAGVTGELFF.